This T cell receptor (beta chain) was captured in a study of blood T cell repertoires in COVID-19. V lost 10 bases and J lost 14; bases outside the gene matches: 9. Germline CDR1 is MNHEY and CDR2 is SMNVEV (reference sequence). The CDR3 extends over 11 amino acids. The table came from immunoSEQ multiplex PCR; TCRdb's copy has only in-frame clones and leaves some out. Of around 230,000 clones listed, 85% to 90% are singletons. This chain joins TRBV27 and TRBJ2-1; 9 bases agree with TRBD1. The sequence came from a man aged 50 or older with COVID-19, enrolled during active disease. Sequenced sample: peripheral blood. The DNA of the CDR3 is TGTGCCACCCAACAGGGGGCTGCGGAGTTCTTC. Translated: CATQQGAAEFF.